Below are 8 T cell receptor beta chains sequenced from a single sample in a study of glioma-infiltrating T cells after dendritic cell vaccination. The table came from immunoSEQ multiplex PCR; TCRdb's copy has only in-frame clones and leaves some out. The sample includes some 91,000 clones, 70% to 90% of them seen just once. Time point specified: after dendritic cell vaccination, including at tumor progression/relapse. Sequencing was performed on blood, taken after dendritic cell vaccination. These receptors all come from a human donor with glioblastoma.

The rearrangement links TRBV5-6 to TRBJ1-2; 8 nucleotides align to TRBD1. The V gene's germline CDR1 is SGHDT and CDR2 YYEEEE. The CDR3 length is 17 residues. V gave up 4 bases and J gave up 4 bases; unmatched junction bases: 15. CDR3 coding DNA: TGTGCCAGCAGCCAGGGGGCGCAGGTTTTTCAATCCTATGGCTACACCTTC. This sequence encodes CASSQGAQVFQSYGYTF.

V gene TRBV27 combines with J gene TRBJ2-7; D is perhaps TRBD1 (5 bases). This CDR3 is built from 13 residues. CDR1 MNHEY and CDR2 SMNVEV come from the germline V gene (reference sequence). Trimming stripped 10 bases from V and 0 bases from J, with 13 bases between. CDR3 nucleotide sequence: TGTGCCACAACCAGGGTACCCTCCTACGAGCAGTACTTC. Residues: CATTRVPSYEQYF.

This clone was seen just once. The chain uses TRBV25-1 and TRBJ2-2; D is possibly TRBD2 (5 bases). The CDR3 runs to 15 residues. CDR1 and CDR2 (germline): MGHDK, SYGVNS. The V end lost 5 bases, the J end lost 3 bases, and 13 bases lay between the germline ends. CDR3 nucleotide sequence: TGTGCCAGCAGTTCTCCATTGGGAGACACCGGGGAGCTGTTTTTT. Translating it yields CASSSPLGDTGELFF.

The chain joins TRBV6-1 to TRBJ2-2; D is ambiguous. CDR3 length: 14 amino acids. V was pared by 3 bases and J by 3 bases, with 8 bases between. From germline, CDR1 is MNHNS and CDR2 SASEGT. Written as DNA, the CDR3 is TGTGCCAGCAGTGAGGTACTCTACACCGGGGAGCTGTTTTTT. Its protein product is CASSEVLYTGELFF.

The rearrangement uses TRBV2 and TRBJ1-2; the D is unclear. The CDR3 has 14 amino acids. Germline CDR1 is SNHLY and CDR2 is FYNNEI. Trimming took off 7 bases at V and 3 bases at J, with 15 bases between the two ends. DNA for the CDR3: TGTGCCAGCAAGGGAGGGTTCGAGTACTATGGCTACACCTTC. Translation: CASKGGFEYYGYTF.

This chain connects TRBV14 to TRBJ1-2; 10 nucleotides align to TRBD1. This CDR3 is built from 18 residues. Per germline, CDR1 SGHDN and CDR2 FVKESK. Trimming took 0 bases from V and 7 from J; bases not matched to a gene: 14. This CDR3 is CASSQDLLPGQGLGGYTF. The CDR3 DNA sequence: TGTGCCAGCAGCCAAGATCTGCTTCCGGGACAGGGGTTGGGTGGCTACACCTTC.

This chain connects TRBV20-1 to TRBJ1-4; D remains ambiguous. Germline CDR1 and CDR2: DFQATT and SNEGSKA (reference sequence). The CDR3 totals 10 residues. Trimming stripped 6 bases from V and 7 bases from J, with 6 bases between. The CDR3 nucleotides are TGCAGTGCGGGAGGTGAAAAACTGTTTTTT. Its protein is CSAGGEKLFF.

The rearrangement uses TRBV2 and TRBJ2-2, with TRBD1 matching over 7 bases. The V gene end was trimmed by 6 bases and the J gene end by 5 bases; junction bases not matched to a gene: 15. Germline loops: CDR1 SNHLY, CDR2 FYNNEI. The CDR3 sequence is 17 residues long. The CDR3 reads CASRESLRDRDTGELFF. CDR3 nucleotide sequence: TGTGCCAGCAGGGAATCCCTCCGGGACAGAGATACCGGGGAGCTGTTTTTT.